This is a list of T cell receptor beta chains from one sample in a study of blood T cells in healthy people across ages. In TCRdb, the 5' RACE reads were re-called with MiXCR into one record per CDR3 protein. The repertoire consists of 600,000 to 900,000 distinct CDR3 sequences, with 20% to 30% occurring once and the leading ten covering 2.5% to 3.5%. These records were also assigned to another study, of T cells of mothers and their children.

The sample taken for sequencing was blood. These receptors were obtained from a boy younger than 18 in good health. CDR3s include the opening cysteine and the closing phenylalanine or tryptophan.

v_call cdr3_length cdr3_aa
TRBV7-2 10 CASSLGLVSF
TRBV2 14 CASETSGNTGELFF
TRBV19 15 CASSPSSAPSNVLTF
TRBV28 15 CASSLGLAGAHEQFF
TRBV6-6 13 CASRTGITDTQYF
TRBV21-1 13 CASSKERLRSAFF
TRBV4-1 14 CASSHPGGGTEAFF
TRBV20-1 15 CSARDGGGGPYEQYF
TRBV5-6 13 CASSLTRPGELLF
TRBV6-2/TRBV6-3 12 CASKPRGLEQFF
TRBV3-1 12 CASSLAAETQYF
TRBV11-2 16 CASGPSGGPNTGELFF
TRBV6-2/TRBV6-3 18 CASSSPLDRGLLAGELFF
TRBV6-5 15 CASSSQGGRRTEAFF
TRBV19 16 CASSISDTPITDTQYF
TRBV12-3/TRBV12-4 17 CASSLEARAPGANVLTF
TRBV15 15 CATSTLGVAKNIQYF
TRBV6-4 16 CASSDSDRELTYEQYF
TRBV4-3 17 CASSSGLAGGFTDTQYF
TRBV11-2 13 CASSFPDRGPAFF
TRBV5-5 14 CASSRLLGNYEQYF
TRBV5-1 14 CASSPPLQAYEQYF
TRBV20-1 15 CSARGGSATNEKLFF
TRBV6-1 15 CASSPGRRGGYEQYF
TRBV9 13 CASSVGISYEQYF
TRBV20-1 12 CSASWAPETQYF
TRBV28 15 CASSSISGAVETQYF
TRBV27 14 CASSLYSGDTEAFF
TRBV20-1 15 CSARDPGRGHHEQYF
TRBV11-2 23 CASSLDREGRQGGCSSLGNEQFF